The source of this TCR beta chain is a study of PD-L1 blockade in urothelial cancer. In the study overall: Each patient had 0 to 3 earlier chemotherapy regimens. Specimens of blood held a median count of about 150,000 T cells. Treatment start was followed by blood analysis at 3 weeks (second dose) and again at 6 weeks.

Time point in this sample: pretreatment peripheral blood. All patients carried locally advanced or metastatic urothelial carcinoma. Method: immunoSEQ multiplex PCR; TCRdb's copy keeps in-frame clones and lacks some. Of roughly 52,000 clones in the sample, 60% to 85% were seen once. Trimming removed 5 bases from V and 4 bases from J; junction bases left unmatched: 5. The germline V gene has CDR1 LNHDA and CDR2 SQIVND (reference sequence). CDR3 length: 15 amino acids. This sequence was found in a man in his 70s with urothelial cancer. V gene TRBV19 combines with J gene TRBJ2-3, with 11 bases aligning to TRBD1. Here the sequenced sample was PBMCs, taken around atezolizumab (anti-PD-L1) treatment. The CDR3 sequence: CASSSPGQGADTQYF. In DNA form, the CDR3 reads TGTGCCAGTAGTTCCCCGGGACAGGGGGCAGATACGCAGTATTTT.